A selection of T cell receptor beta chains follows, all from one sample in a study of T cell responses to AZD1222 COVID-19 vaccine. Measured with immunoSEQ multiplex PCR; TCRdb has only the in-frame clones, and not every one. This table holds 90,000 to 150,000 clones, 70% to 90% found once. The sample consisted of peripheral blood, taken on day 0 of AZD1222 vaccination. These receptors were obtained from an adult in good health. CDR3s include the opening cysteine and the closing phenylalanine or tryptophan. The D gene is left open where the match is weak. Only part of the rows carry a size: once, few, many, or a class if the clone is expanded.

abundance: .; v_gene: TRBV5-6; j_gene: TRBJ1-2; d_gene: .; CDR3nt: TGTGCCAGCAGCAAGGGACACTTAGGGAACTATGGCTACACCTTC; CDR3aa: CASSKGHLGNYGYTF
abundance: .; v_gene: TRBV18; j_gene: TRBJ1-3; d_gene: .; CDR3nt: TGTGCCAGCTCACCGGAGGCTGGAAACACCATATATTTT; CDR3aa: CASSPEAGNTIYF
abundance: .; v_gene: TRBV28; j_gene: TRBJ1-4; d_gene: TRBD1; CDR3nt: TGTGCCAGCAGTGGCGGGACAGGGGATCCTAATGAAAAACTGTTTTTT; CDR3aa: CASSGGTGDPNEKLFF
abundance: .; v_gene: TRBV14; j_gene: TRBJ2-7; d_gene: TRBD1; CDR3nt: TGTGCCAGCAGCCATGGGTGGGGACAGATCCCCTACGAGCAGTACTTC; CDR3aa: CASSHGWGQIPYEQYF
abundance: once; v_gene: TRBV30; j_gene: TRBJ2-7; d_gene: TRBD1; CDR3nt: TGTGCCTGGAACAGGGGGTCCTACGAGCAGTACTTC; CDR3aa: CAWNRGSYEQYF
abundance: .; v_gene: TRBV21-1; j_gene: TRBJ2-7; d_gene: .; CDR3nt: TGTGCCAGCAGCAACAACTTTTACTCCTACGAGCAGTACTTC; CDR3aa: CASSNNFYSYEQYF
abundance: .; v_gene: TRBV7-8; j_gene: TRBJ1-2; d_gene: .; CDR3nt: TGTGCCAGCAGCCTTCGGGAGGGGGGAACTGGCTACACCTTC; CDR3aa: CASSLREGGTGYTF
abundance: .; v_gene: TRBV6-2/TRBV6-3; j_gene: TRBJ1-2; d_gene: .; CDR3nt: TGTGCCAGCAGTTACAGGGTATCCTCCTATGGCTACACCTTC; CDR3aa: CASSYRVSSYGYTF
abundance: .; v_gene: TRBV30; j_gene: TRBJ1-1; d_gene: TRBD1; CDR3nt: TGTGCCTGGAGTGGAAACAGGGGGGTGAACACTGAAGCTTTCTTT; CDR3aa: CAWSGNRGVNTEAFF
abundance: .; v_gene: TRBV10-3; j_gene: TRBJ1-1; d_gene: TRBD1; CDR3nt: TGTGCCATCAGTACGACAGGGGGCACTGAAGCTTTCTTT; CDR3aa: CAISTTGGTEAFF
abundance: .; v_gene: TRBV18; j_gene: TRBJ1-1; d_gene: .; CDR3nt: TGTGCCACCCTTACCCGTCGGGGTGTGAACACTGAAGCTTTCTTT; CDR3aa: CATLTRRGVNTEAFF
abundance: .; v_gene: TRBV30; j_gene: TRBJ1-1; d_gene: .; CDR3nt: TGTGCCTGGAAGGACAACACTGAAGCTTTCTTT; CDR3aa: CAWKDNTEAFF
abundance: .; v_gene: TRBV5-5; j_gene: TRBJ2-7; d_gene: TRBD2; CDR3nt: TGTGCCAGCAGCTTGCAGGATCCGGGACTAGCAAGTTTTTCTGGCGAGCAGTACTTC; CDR3aa: CASSLQDPGLASFSGEQYF
abundance: .; v_gene: TRBV27; j_gene: TRBJ1-4; d_gene: TRBD1; CDR3nt: TGTGCCAGCAGACAGCAAATTGCAGGGGGCAGTGGTGAAAAACTGTTTTTT; CDR3aa: CASRQQIAGGSGEKLFF
abundance: .; v_gene: TRBV5-1; j_gene: TRBJ1-5; d_gene: TRBD1; CDR3nt: TGCGCCAGCAGCCCCGGGACAGGGGGCGGACAGCCCCAGCATTTT; CDR3aa: CASSPGTGGGQPQHF
abundance: .; v_gene: TRBV27; j_gene: TRBJ1-5; d_gene: .; CDR3nt: TGTGCCAGCAGTTTGGATGGATTTAGCAATCAGCCCCAGCATTTT; CDR3aa: CASSLDGFSNQPQHF
abundance: .; v_gene: TRBV27; j_gene: TRBJ1-1; d_gene: TRBD1; CDR3nt: TGTGCCAGCAGCCTATCGACAGGGGTGGCCACTGAAGCTTTCTTT; CDR3aa: CASSLSTGVATEAFF
abundance: .; v_gene: TRBV24-1; j_gene: TRBJ1-5; d_gene: .; CDR3nt: TGTGCCACCAGGGACAGTGGCAATCAGCCCCAGCATTTT; CDR3aa: CATRDSGNQPQHF
abundance: once; v_gene: TRBV6-5; j_gene: TRBJ2-1; d_gene: .; CDR3nt: TGTGCCAGCAGGACCTCAGGACTCTCCTACAATGAGCAGTTCTTC; CDR3aa: CASRTSGLSYNEQFF
abundance: .; v_gene: TRBV3-1/TRBV3-2; j_gene: TRBJ2-7; d_gene: .; CDR3nt: TGTGCCAGCAGCTCAACCGGGGCCTACTCCTACGAGCAGTACTTC; CDR3aa: CASSSTGAYSYEQYF
abundance: .; v_gene: TRBV5-1; j_gene: TRBJ2-7; d_gene: .; CDR3nt: TGCGCCAGCAGCTTGGATCCAGGGGTCAACGAGCAGTACTTC; CDR3aa: CASSLDPGVNEQYF
abundance: .; v_gene: TRBV13; j_gene: TRBJ2-1; d_gene: TRBD2; CDR3nt: TGTGCCAGCAGCGAAACCACTAGCGGCCCTTACAATGAGCAGTTCTTC; CDR3aa: CASSETTSGPYNEQFF